Given below is one TCR beta chain in context. In the study's own analysis: Amplification from reference gene primers served as the basis for estimated nucleated cell counts. TCRdb's copy holds only in-frame clones and misses some; the assay was immunoSEQ multiplex PCR. Clone size and the V and J calls come from that table; the DNA yielded D and trimming. The sample lists 130,000 to 150,000 clones; 88% were seen once. The data were taken from a study of blood T cell repertoires in COVID-19. Turning to the study itself: Both acute and convalescent COVID-19 samples were obtained from the United States, Italy and Spain. T cells, B-cell-depleted T cells, or PBMCs provided the cDNA or gDNA that served as material.

The source is a man aged 70 or older with acute or convalescent COVID-19. Sequenced input: peripheral blood.

The DNA of the CDR3 is TGTGCCAGTAGTACTAGCGGGAGGGAGACCCAGTACTTC. It is translated as CASSTSGRETQYF. The chain carries TRBV19 and TRBJ2-5, with 11 positions matching TRBD2. From germline, CDR1 is LNHDA and CDR2 SQIVND (reference sequence). The CDR3 consists of 13 residues. V lost 4 bases to trimming and J lost 5 bases; unmatched junction nucleotides: 0. Variable domain in full (rest from reference TRBV19 and TRBJ2-5): DGGITQSPKYLFRKEGQNVTLSCEQNLNHDAMYWYRQDPGQGLRLIYYSQIVNDFQKGDIAEGYSVSREKKESFPLTVTSAQKNPTAFYLCASSTSGRETQYFGPGTRLLVL.